The rows below give T cell receptor delta chains drawn from one sample of a study of Vδ1+ human thymocytes. TCRdb fed the multiplex PCR reads into CATT to redo clone calling. The table shows around 23,000 delta-chain clones, with more than 6.5% occurring only once. The sample consisted of Vdelta1+ gamma-delta thymocytes from the thymus. The receptors here all came from a girl younger than two who had congenital heart surgery. CDR3s include the opening cysteine and the closing phenylalanine or tryptophan. The D gene is left open where the match is weak. Size is stated for part of the rows, as once, few or many counts, or as a class when the clone is expanded.

>TRDJ1|few|TRDD3|TRDV1
TGTGCTCTTGGGGAACTGACCACGTCGTACTGGGGTCTGTTTTCGTACACCGATAAACTCATCTTT
CALGELTTSYWGLFSYTDKLIF
>TRDJ1|few|NA|TRDV1
TGTGCTCTTGGGGAAGGATCTAGGGCACTGGGTGTAGGGGATAAACTCATCTTT
CALGEGSRALGVGDKLIF
>TRDJ1|few|TRDD3|TRDV1
TGTGCTCTTGGGGAAATTTTGCCTCGGGGGATAAAGAGCGTCGATAAACTCATCTTT
CALGEILPRGIKSVDKLIF
>TRDJ1|few|TRDD2|TRDV1
TGTGCTCTTGGGGAACACAACCTTCCTACCGACCCGGGCACCGATAAACTCATCTTT
CALGEHNLPTDPGTDKLIF
>TRDJ1|NA|TRDD3|TRDV1
TGTGCTCTTGGGGATCCCCGGCACCCTCCTCGTCTGGGGGATGATAATTACACCGATAAACTCATCTTT
CALGDPRHPPRLGDDNYTDKLIF
>TRDJ1|NA|TRDD3|TRAV29/DV5
TGTGCAGCAGACCAGCGTGGCTTCCTACGGGAGGAAGACTGGGGGATACGGTACACCGATAAACTCATCTTT
CAADQRGFLREEDWGIRYTDKLIF
>TRDJ1|NA|NA|TRDV1
TGTGCTCTTGGGTGTCATGCCTTCCCCCTTTTAGTGGGAGTTGGGGAAGAGCACACCGATAAACTCATCTTT
CALGCHAFPLLVGVGEEHTDKLIF
>TRDJ1|NA|TRDD3|TRDV1
TGTGCTCTGAGTACATACATCCTGAACATGGGGGATACGCGTGGACTCATCTTT
CALSTYILNMGDTRGLIF
>TRDJ1|few|TRDD3|TRDV1
TGTGCTCTTGGGGAACTCACGCCGAATGGGGGATCCGATAAACTCATCTTT
CALGELTPNGGSDKLIF
>TRDJ1|few|TRDD3|TRDV1
TGTGCTCTTGGGACTACCTACACTGGGGCCTCGAGGAAACTCATCTTT
CALGTTYTGASRKLIF
>TRDJ1|NA|NA|TRDV1
TGTGCTCTTGGGGAAAAGCCCCCCTACTCGGATTTGGTGGCCCACGATAAACTCATCTTT
CALGEKPPYSDLVAHDKLIF
>TRDJ1|few|TRDD3|TRDV1
TGTGCTCTTGGGGATAATACCTTCACCCGCCTTTTTACTGGGGGATACGGAGGAAAGTACACCGATAAACTCATCTTT
CALGDNTFTRLFTGGYGGKYTDKLIF
>TRDJ1|medium-sized|TRDD2|TRDV1
TGTGCTCTTGGGGGCGCCTTCCTACCCGACTTCGACAAACTCATCTTT
CALGGAFLPDFDKLIF
>TRDJ1|few|TRDD3|TRDV1
TGTGCTCTTGGGGAACTCTGGGATTCCCCTGGGGGATACGCGGGAGCCGATAAACTCATCTTT
CALGELWDSPGGYAGADKLIF
>TRDJ1|NA|TRDD3|TRDV1
TGTGCTCTTGCGTTCTCCTTACTGGGGGATACCGATAAACTCATCTTT
CALAFSLLGDTDKLIF
>TRDJ1|NA|TRDD2|TRDV1
TGTGCTCTTGGGGCACTGGTCCTTCCTACTGGGTCCCGGCCACTCATCTTT
CALGALVLPTGSRPLIF
>TRDJ1|NA|NA|TRDV1
TGTGCTCTTGGGGTCGTTACTTCCTCTCGGGGGGCCCCCACCGATAAACTCATCTTT
CALGVVTSSRGAPTDKLIF
>TRDJ1|few|NA|TRDV1
TGTGCTCTTGGGGGGCGAGTAGAGCTCATCTTT
CALGGRVELIF
>TRDJ1|few|NA|TRDV1
TGTGCTCTTGGGGAACTCCTCGGGGATTCTTGCGCCGATAAACTCATCTTT
CALGELLGDSCADKLIF
>TRDJ1|few|TRDD3|TRDV1
TGTGCTCTTGGGGGGATTTGCCTTCCCCTACAAGGGGATACGGACACCGATAAACTCATCTTT
CALGGICLPLQGDTDTDKLIF
>TRDJ1|NA|TRDD3|TRDV1
TGTGCTCTTGGGGAACTTAGGCCCCGAGTCGGCCCTGGGGGATACCTGCCCGATAAACTCATTTTT
CALGELRPRVGPGGYLPDKLIF
>TRDJ2|few|TRDD3|TRDV1
TGTGCTCTTGGGGAACTAGAACCTGGGGGTTCTTTGACAGCACAACTCTTCTTT
CALGELEPGGSLTAQLFF
>TRDJ1|NA|NA|TRDV1
TGTGCTCTTGGGGAACGCCTAAAGATTCTTGCCCCTGGAAGGACCTACCCATACCATAAACTCATCTTT
CALGERLKILAPGRTYPYHKLIF
>TRDJ1|few|NA|TRDV1
TGTGCTCTTGGGGAACGGTCCTCCATCATCTTCGGCCCACCGACCTGGAACACCGATAAACTCATCTTT
CALGERSSIIFGPPTWNTDKLIF
>TRDJ1|NA|NA|TRDV1
TGTGCTCTTGGGGAACTCGATCCCTCTATAAGGGGATACACCGATAAACTCATCTTT
CALGELDPSIRGYTDKLIF
>TRDJ1|NA|TRDD3|TRDV1
TGTGCTCTTGGGGACATCGGCCTTCCCCGGCTGTACTGGGGGACCTACACCGTTAAACTCATCTTT
CALGDIGLPRLYWGTYTVKLIF
>TRDJ1|few|NA|TRDV1
TGTGCTCTTGGGCAGCGGAGGGGGTACACCGATAAACTCATCTTT
CALGQRRGYTDKLIF
>TRDJ1|few|NA|TRDV1
TGTGCTCTTGGGGACAGGGGGGTGTTTCAATACACCGATAAACTCATCTTT
CALGDRGVFQYTDKLIF
>TRDJ1|few|TRDD3|TRDV1
TGTGCTCTGGCTCATACTGGGGGATCCGATAAACTCATCTTT
CALAHTGGSDKLIF
>TRDJ1|NA|NA|TRDV1
TGTGCTCTTGGGGAACTAGTTACTACCGGCCCCGTCGGGCCGACCGATAAACTCATCTTT
CALGELVTTGPVGPTDKLIF
>TRDJ1|few|NA|TRDV1
TGTGCTCTCGGTTCCGGAGGGGCGTACACCGATAAACTCATCTTT
CALGSGGAYTDKLIF
>TRDJ1|few|NA|TRAV29/DV5
TGTGCAGTAAAATCCTTGGAAAACACCGATAAACTCATCTTT
CAVKSLENTDKLIF
>TRDJ1|NA|NA|TRDV1
TGTGCTCTTGGGGAACTCATCCCTATGCAATACTGCACCGATAAACTCATCTTT
CALGELIPMQYCTDKLIF